This T cell receptor (beta chain) was retrieved from a study of T-cell memory formation after mild COVID-19. Study-level background: Largely, TCR clusters stayed within a single donor. Study outcomes and limitations: Pre-infection memory showed some responding clones, and this suggested that cross-reactive memory joined. The study found contracting CD4+ clones mainly in CM and EM and contracting CD8+ clones in EMRA. There was a balanced CD4/CD8 profile in clones contracting day 15 to 85, and later expanders leaned CD4+.

TCRdb ran MiXCR on the 5' RACE reads and lists one entry per CDR3 protein. The top ten hold around 12% of the sample, which has roughly 580,000 distinct CDR3 sequences, over 15% seen once. Germline V gene sequence: CDR1 LNHDA, CDR2 SQIVND (reference sequence). CDR3 length: 15 residues. Trimming removed 4 bases at V and 3 bases at J, with 15 bases between. Worth noting for this clonotype: Its antigen is not known.

The chain joins TRBV19 to TRBJ1-1; D is ambiguous. This TCR came from an adult woman who had mild COVID-19 (a few samples of this study predate the infection). Cell type and time point are not known. The sample taken for sequencing was PBMCs or a T cell subset sorted from them (not recorded which). CDR3 nucleotides: TGTGCCAGTAGTACAGTAACAGTTCTGGACACTGAAGCTTTCTTT. This codes for CASSTVTVLDTEAFF.